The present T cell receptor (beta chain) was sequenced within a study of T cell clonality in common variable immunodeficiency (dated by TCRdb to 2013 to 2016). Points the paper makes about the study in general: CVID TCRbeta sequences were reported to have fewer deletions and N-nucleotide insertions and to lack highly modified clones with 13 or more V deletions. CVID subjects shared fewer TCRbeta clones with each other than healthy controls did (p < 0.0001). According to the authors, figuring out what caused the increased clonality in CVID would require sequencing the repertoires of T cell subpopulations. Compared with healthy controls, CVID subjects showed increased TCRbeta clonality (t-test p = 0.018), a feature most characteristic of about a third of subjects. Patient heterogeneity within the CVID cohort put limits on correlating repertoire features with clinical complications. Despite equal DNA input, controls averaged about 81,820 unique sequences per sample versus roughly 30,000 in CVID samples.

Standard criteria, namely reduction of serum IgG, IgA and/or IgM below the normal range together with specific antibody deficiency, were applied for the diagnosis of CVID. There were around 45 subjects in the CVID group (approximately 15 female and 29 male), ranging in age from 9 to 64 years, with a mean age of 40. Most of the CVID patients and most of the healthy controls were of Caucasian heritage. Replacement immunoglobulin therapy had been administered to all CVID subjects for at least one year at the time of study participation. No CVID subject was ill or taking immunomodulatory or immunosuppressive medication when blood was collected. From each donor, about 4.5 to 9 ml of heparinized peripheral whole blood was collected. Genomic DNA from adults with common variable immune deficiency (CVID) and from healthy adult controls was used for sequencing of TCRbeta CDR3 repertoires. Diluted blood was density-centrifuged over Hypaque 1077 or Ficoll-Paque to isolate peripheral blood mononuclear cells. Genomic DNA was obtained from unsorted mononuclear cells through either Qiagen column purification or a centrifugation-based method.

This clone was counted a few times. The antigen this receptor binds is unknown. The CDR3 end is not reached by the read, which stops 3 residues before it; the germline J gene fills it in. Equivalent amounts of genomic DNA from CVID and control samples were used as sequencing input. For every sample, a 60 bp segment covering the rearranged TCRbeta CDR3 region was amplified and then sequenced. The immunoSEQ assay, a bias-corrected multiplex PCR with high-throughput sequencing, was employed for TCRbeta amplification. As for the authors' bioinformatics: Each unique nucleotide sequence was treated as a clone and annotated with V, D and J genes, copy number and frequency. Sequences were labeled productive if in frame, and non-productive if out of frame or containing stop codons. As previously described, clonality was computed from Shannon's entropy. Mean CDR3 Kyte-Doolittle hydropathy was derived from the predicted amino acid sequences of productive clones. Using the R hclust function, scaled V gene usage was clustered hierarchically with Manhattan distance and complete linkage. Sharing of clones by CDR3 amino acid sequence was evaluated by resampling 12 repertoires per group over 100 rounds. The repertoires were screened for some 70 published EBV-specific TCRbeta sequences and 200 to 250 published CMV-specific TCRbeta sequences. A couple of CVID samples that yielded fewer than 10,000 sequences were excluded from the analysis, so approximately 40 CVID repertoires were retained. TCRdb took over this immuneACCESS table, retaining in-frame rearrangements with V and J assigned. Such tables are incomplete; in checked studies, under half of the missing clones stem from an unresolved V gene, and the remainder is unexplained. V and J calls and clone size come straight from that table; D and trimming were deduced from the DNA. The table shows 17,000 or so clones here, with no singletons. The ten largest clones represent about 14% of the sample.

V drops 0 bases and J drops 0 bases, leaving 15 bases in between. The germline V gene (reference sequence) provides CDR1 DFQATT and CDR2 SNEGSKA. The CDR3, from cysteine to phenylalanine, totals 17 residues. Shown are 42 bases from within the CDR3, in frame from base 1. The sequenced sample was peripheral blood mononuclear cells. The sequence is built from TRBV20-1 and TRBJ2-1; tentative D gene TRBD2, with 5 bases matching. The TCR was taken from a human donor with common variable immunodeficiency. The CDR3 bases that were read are TGCAGTGCTAGAGATAGGACTTTTCACAGCTCCTACAATGAG. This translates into CSARDRTFHSSYNE. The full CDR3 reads CSARDRTFHSSYNEQFF.